This is a list of T cell receptor beta chains from one sample in a study of T cell responses to AZD1222 COVID-19 vaccine. The method was immunoSEQ multiplex PCR; TCRdb's version includes in-frame clones alone and lacks a portion of them. The table has tens of thousands of clones, approximately 92% seen once. The starting material was peripheral blood, obtained 28 days after the second AZD1222 dose. The receptors derive from an adult who received the AZD1222 COVID-19 vaccine. CDR3s include the opening cysteine and the closing phenylalanine or tryptophan. The order of the fields is clone size, J gene, D gene, V gene, CDR3 DNA, CDR3 protein. D genes are given only for firm matches. Clone size is shown for a subset of rows, as once, few, many or a class of expanded clone.

-	TRBJ1-6	-	TRBV28	TGTGCCAGCAGAGCAGACAGCCTCAATAATTCACCCCTCCACTTT	CASRADSLNNSPLHF
-	TRBJ1-2	-	TRBV11-2	TGTGCCAGCAGCTTATCACACGTTTCCTATGGCTACACCTTC	CASSLSHVSYGYTF
once	TRBJ2-2	-	TRBV4-2	TGTGCCAGCAGCCAAGAACCCGGGGGGCGCAGCACCGGGGAGCTGTTTTTT	CASSQEPGGRSTGELFF
-	TRBJ2-3	TRBD2	TRBV18	TGTGCCAGCTCACCAGGGACTAGCGGGGGAGCGGATACGCAGTATTTT	CASSPGTSGGADTQYF
-	TRBJ2-2	-	TRBV2	TGTGCCAGCAGTGGTACAGGGCGCGGGGAGCTGTTTTTT	CASSGTGRGELFF
-	TRBJ2-1	TRBD1	TRBV11-2	TGTGCCAGCAGCTCGACAGGGGGCGATGAGCAGTTCTTC	CASSSTGGDEQFF
-	TRBJ1-2	TRBD1	TRBV19	TGTGCCAGTAGTAGCCGGGACAGGGGGAGTCGATATGGCTACACCTTC	CASSSRDRGSRYGYTF
-	TRBJ1-2	-	TRBV7-9	TGTGCCAGCAGCCCGCGACGGACACAGGCTATGGACTACACCTTC	CASSPRRTQAMDYTF
-	TRBJ1-6	-	TRBV5-8	TGTGCCAGCAGCTTGGGTGTTTTTAAAAATTCACCCCTCCACTTT	CASSLGVFKNSPLHF
-	TRBJ1-5	-	TRBV18	TGTGCCAGCTCTCCCACTATGGGGAGGTCTCACAATCAGCCCCAGCATTTT	CASSPTMGRSHNQPQHF
-	TRBJ2-2	-	TRBV5-4	TGTGCCAGCAGCTTCGTCGGGAGACCTTCCGGGGAGCTGTTTTTT	CASSFVGRPSGELFF
-	TRBJ1-6	-	TRBV19	TGTGCCAGTAGTATAGTAGGGTTCGGGGGGAACAATTCACCCCTCCACTTT	CASSIVGFGGNNSPLHF
once	TRBJ2-1	-	TRBV24-1	TGTGCCACCAGTGACCCCCGGCCCGGCACCTACAATGAGCAGTTCTTC	CATSDPRPGTYNEQFF
-	TRBJ2-3	-	TRBV3-1/TRBV3-2	TGTGCCAGCAGTCTTATAGGGGCCACAGATACGCAGTATTTT	CASSLIGATDTQYF
-	TRBJ2-3	-	TRBV7-3	TGTGCCAGCAGCCTAGCTAGGGGAGATACGCAGTATTTT	CASSLARGDTQYF
-	TRBJ1-2	-	TRBV6-2/TRBV6-3	TGTGCCAGCAGCCATGCCGGAGGGGGATATGGCTACACCTTC	CASSHAGGGYGYTF
once	TRBJ1-5	-	TRBV11-3	TGTGCCAGCAGCTCGGAATCGGGAGAGGGCAATCAGCCCCAGCATTTT	CASSSESGEGNQPQHF
-	TRBJ1-2	-	TRBV7-9	TGTGCCAGCAGCTTATCCAGGACCCGCTATGGCTACACCTTC	CASSLSRTRYGYTF
-	TRBJ1-5	-	TRBV19	TGTGCCAGTAGTGTGGGCCGAAATCAGCCCCAGCATTTT	CASSVGRNQPQHF
-	TRBJ2-7	-	TRBV3-1/TRBV3-2	TGTGCCAGCAGCCAGACAGACAGCCTCCGGGTCGAGCAGTACTTC	CASSQTDSLRVEQYF
-	TRBJ1-2	-	TRBV5-6	TGTGCCAGCAGCTTCCAGGGGTTTGGCTACACCTTC	CASSFQGFGYTF
-	TRBJ2-7	-	TRBV6-2/TRBV6-3	TGTGCCAGCAGTACCTCACGACAGGCTAGTATCCACGAGCAGTACTTC	CASSTSRQASIHEQYF
-	TRBJ2-2	TRBD1	TRBV7-2	TGTGCCAGCAGCTTTTCCGGGACAGGGGGAAGGAACACCGGGGAGCTGTTTTTT	CASSFSGTGGRNTGELFF
-	TRBJ2-1	-	TRBV20-1	TGCAGTGCTCCTACCGGCAATGAGCAGTTCTTC	CSAPTGNEQFF
-	TRBJ1-2	TRBD1	TRBV3-1/TRBV3-2	TGTGCCAGCAGCCGTGGACAGGGGGAGGGTGGCTACACCTTC	CASSRGQGEGGYTF
-	TRBJ2-5	-	TRBV10-3	TGTGCCATCAGTGAGTCGGTATACCAAGAGACCCAGTACTTC	CAISESVYQETQYF
-	TRBJ2-1	TRBD2	TRBV28	TGTGCCAGCAGTTTACCCCCCCCCGGGACTAGCGGGGGCCTGAGCTCCTACAATGAGCAGTTCTTC	CASSLPPPGTSGGLSSYNEQFF
-	TRBJ2-7	TRBD2	TRBV7-3	TGTGCCAGCAGCTTAGGAGTAGCGGGGGGAAACTACGAGCAGTACTTC	CASSLGVAGGNYEQYF
-	TRBJ2-6	TRBD2	TRBV18	TGTGCCAGCTCACACCGGAGCGGGGGCCGGGTGGGCAACGTCCTGACTTTC	CASSHRSGGRVGNVLTF
-	TRBJ2-3	-	TRBV11-2	TGTGCCAGCAGCGTACCCGGGCCTGCGTCGTATTTT	CASSVPGPASYF
once	TRBJ2-1	-	TRBV11-2	TGTGCCAGCAGCTTAGACGGGACCGGCCTTTTTGAGCAGTTCTTC	CASSLDGTGLFEQFF
-	TRBJ2-1	-	TRBV3-1/TRBV3-2	TGTGCCAGCAGCCAAGATCCCCGGACGTATGAGCAGTTCTTC	CASSQDPRTYEQFF
-	TRBJ2-2	-	TRBV9	TGTGCCAGCAGCGTGTTAGATTCCACCGGGGAGCTGTTTTTT	CASSVLDSTGELFF
-	TRBJ2-7	TRBD1	TRBV5-6	TGTGCCAGCAGCTCACGTTACTCGGGACAGGGGGACGAGCAGTACTTC	CASSSRYSGQGDEQYF
-	TRBJ2-2	-	TRBV7-9	TGTGCCAGCAGCCCGGAAGTTTCAGAAAACACCGGGGAGCTGTTTTTT	CASSPEVSENTGELFF
-	TRBJ1-2	-	TRBV19	TGTGCCAGTAATCCCCTCCGTGGGGTAGGCTATGGCTACACCTTC	CASNPLRGVGYGYTF
-	TRBJ2-2	-	TRBV5-1	TGCGCCAGCAGCTTGATCCGGGGTGCCGGGGAGCTGTTTTTT	CASSLIRGAGELFF
few	TRBJ1-6	-	TRBV11-1	TGTGCCAGCAGCTTTACAGGCTCCTATAATTCACCCCTCCACTTT	CASSFTGSYNSPLHF
-	TRBJ1-1	-	TRBV7-9	TGTGCCAGCAGCTTATTGGGCTCTCGGGGGGGCGCGCCTGAAGCTTTCTTT	CASSLLGSRGGAPEAFF
-	TRBJ1-2	-	TRBV24-1	TGTGCCACCAGTGATTCGAGGGGGAACTATGGCTACACCTTC	CATSDSRGNYGYTF
-	TRBJ2-2	-	TRBV6-5	TGTGCCAGCAGTCCGGGCCCCGCCGGGGAGCTGTTTTTT	CASSPGPAGELFF
-	TRBJ2-1	-	TRBV6-5	TGTGCCAGCAGGGACTACAATGAGCAGTTCTTC	CASRDYNEQFF
-	TRBJ1-1	-	TRBV19	TGTGCCAGTAGTTCTCTCCGTGGGGCTGAAGCTTTCTTT	CASSSLRGAEAFF
-	TRBJ1-3	TRBD1	TRBV2	TGTGCCAGCGGGCAGGGGGGATCTGGAAACACCATATATTTT	CASGQGGSGNTIYF
-	TRBJ1-2	-	TRBV28	TGTGCCAGCAGTACCCAAGCTAACTATGGCTACACCTTC	CASSTQANYGYTF
once	TRBJ1-1	-	TRBV6-6	TGTGCCAGCAGCCCCGCGGACACTGAAGCTTTCTTT	CASSPADTEAFF
-	TRBJ2-7	-	TRBV19	TGTGCCAGTAGCCCATTCGTGGGGGGGCCATCCTACGAGCAGTACTTC	CASSPFVGGPSYEQYF
few	TRBJ2-4	-	TRBV19	TGTGCCAGTAGTACTCAAGGAGGGTTTGGGGCCAAAAACATTCAGTACTTC	CASSTQGGFGAKNIQYF
-	TRBJ1-3	TRBD1	TRBV18	TGTGCCAGCTCTCCGGACAGGTCGCGAAACACCATATATTTT	CASSPDRSRNTIYF